These T cell receptor beta chains were read from a single sample in a study of identical twins. Each CDR3 protein is one row after TCRdb ran MiXCR on the 5' RACE reads. Of roughly 540,000 distinct CDR3 sequences listed, less than 25% are singletons. These same records also appear under a second study, on T cells expressing NK-cell markers.

The specimen sequenced was CD4+ T cells sorted from blood. These receptor sequences come from a woman between 18 and 29 years old in good health. Each CDR3 is given with its conserved first and last residue. Each record gives: clone size, J gene, V gene, D gene, CDR3 DNA, CDR3 protein. The D gene is left open where the match is weak. Only part of the rows carry a size: once, few, many, or a class if the clone is expanded.

once,TRBJ2-3,TRBV10-1,NA,TGCGCCAGCAGTGTTAGAGTCTCTAGCACAGATACGCAGTATTTT,CASSVRVSSTDTQYF
few,TRBJ1-1,TRBV9,NA,TGTGCCAGCAGCGGACGGATGAACACTGAAGCTTTCTTT,CASSGRMNTEAFF
NA,TRBJ1-1,TRBV28,TRBD1,TGTGCCAGCAGACCCGGACAGGGGGCTGAAGCTTTCTTT,CASRPGQGAEAFF
NA,TRBJ2-5,TRBV6-5,TRBD2,TGTGCCAGCAGTTCCCGAATAGCGGGGACGAAAGAGACCCAGTACTTC,CASSSRIAGTKETQYF
NA,TRBJ1-2,TRBV5-1,NA,TGCGCCAGCAGCTCGGAGGGACATTATGGCTACACCTTC,CASSSEGHYGYTF
NA,TRBJ2-2,TRBV5-1,NA,TGCGCCAGCAGCCGACAAGCCTTGGTCACCGGGGAGCTGTTTTTT,CASSRQALVTGELFF
NA,TRBJ2-7,TRBV20-1,NA,TGCAGTGCTAGCCGGGAAGAGCAGTACTTC,CSASREEQYF
few,TRBJ2-1,TRBV12-3/TRBV12-4,TRBD2,TGTGCCAGCCTACTAGCGGGGACATACAATGAGCAGTTCTTC,CASLLAGTYNEQFF
NA,TRBJ2-5,TRBV5-1,NA,TGCGCCAGCAGCTTGCGGACCCAAGAGACCCAGTACTTC,CASSLRTQETQYF
few,TRBJ2-1,TRBV5-1,NA,TGCGCCAGCAGCCCCAGGGGCGGGGGTAATGAGCAGTTCTTC,CASSPRGGGNEQFF
NA,TRBJ2-3,TRBV5-1,NA,TGCGCCAGCAGCTCTCAGACTAGGGATACGCAGTATTTT,CASSSQTRDTQYF
NA,TRBJ2-5,TRBV12-3/TRBV12-4,NA,TGTGCCAGCAGTTTAGATCCTGTACAAGAGACCCAGTACTTC,CASSLDPVQETQYF
NA,TRBJ2-7,TRBV7-9,NA,TGTGCCAGCAGCTTAGCGAGGGAGACCCACGAGCAGTACTTC,CASSLARETHEQYF
many,TRBJ1-2,TRBV10-3,NA,TGTGCCATCAGTGGAGGGCTAAGTAACTATGGCTACACCTTC,CAISGGLSNYGYTF
NA,TRBJ2-1,TRBV3-1,TRBD2,TGTGCCAGCAGCCAAGTAGGCGGGACTAGCGGGCGCAATGAGCAGTTCTTC,CASSQVGGTSGRNEQFF